One sample yielded the 20 T cell receptor beta chains listed below, sequenced in a study of CD8 T cells in Susac syndrome (dated by TCRdb to between 2019 and 2020). The method behind the library was the immunoSEQ multiplex PCR assay. RNA was extracted using the RNeasy kit, and about 0.45 to 1 ug of the RNA was reverse transcribed with random hexamers. The public reads were reprocessed in TCRdb via fastp at Q25 and MiXCR, keeping in-frame beta chains. Rows are unified per CDR3 protein, each entry keeping the most common DNA and genes. The sample table records roughly 200,000 distinct CDR3 sequences; under 97% of these occur just once. The leading ten clones occupy around 0.093% of the sample. Sequencing input: CD4+ T cells from PBMCs. The receptors were sampled from a human donor with multiple sclerosis.

The chain has TRBV20-1 and TRBJ2-1, with 9 bases that match TRBD1. Germline V gene data show CDR1 as DFQATT and CDR2 as SNEGSKA (reference sequence). This CDR3 comprises 13 residues. CDR3 residues: CSAGGQGFNEQFF. The CDR3 DNA reads TGCAGCGCAGGAGGACAGGGGTTCAATGAGCAGTTCTTC.

The chain couples TRBV20-1 to TRBJ2-3; 12 bases align to TRBD2. The V and J ends lost 0 bases and 4 bases, in that order; junction bases with no gene match: 8. CDR1 and CDR2 (germline): DFQATT, SNEGSKA (reference sequence). The CDR3 extends over 17 amino acids. This CDR3 reads CSARDPLAGGPADTQYF. DNA for the CDR3: TGCAGTGCTAGAGATCCCCTAGCGGGGGGGCCGGCAGATACGCAGTATTTT.

The rearrangement links TRBV19 to TRBJ2-3, with 10 bases lining up with TRBD1. V lost 0 bases, J lost 4 bases, and 10 bases stayed unmatched. CDR1 and CDR2 (germline): LNHDA, SQIVND (reference sequence). The CDR3 runs to 18 residues. The CDR3 nucleotides are TGTGCCAGTAGTATAGAAGGGAGTTGGACAGGGGGTTCAGATACGCAGTATTTT. This translates into CASSIEGSWTGGSDTQYF.

The chain combines TRBV23-1 with TRBJ1-5; unclear D gene. TRBV23-1 is an ORF for which the function is uncertain. The CDR3 runs 12 residues. V lost 7 bases and J 6 bases, leaving 10 bases between the germline ends. The CDR3 DNA reads TGCGCCAGCACGGTCGCGTGTCAGCCCCAGCATTTT. As protein: CASTVACQPQHF.

The V and J genes are TRBV7-2 and TRBJ2-3, with 11 positions matching TRBD2. Germline CDR1 SGHTA, CDR2 FQGNSA. The CDR3 runs 14 residues. The J segment lost 5 bases and the V segment lost 3 bases, leaving 1 base of the junction unmatched. The CDR3 reads CASSFSGGEDTQYF. The DNA for the CDR3 is TGTGCCAGCAGCTTTAGCGGGGGGGAAGATACGCAGTATTTT.

The V and J genes are TRBV28 and TRBJ1-5, with D possibly TRBD1 on 5 matching bases. The CDR3 covers 14 residues. Germline CDR1 MDHEN, CDR2 SYDVKM. The ends were cut back, 6 bases at V and 6 bases at J, with 15 bases in the middle. CDR3 bases: TGTGCCAGCAGCTACGGGGGGGTAAGTCAGCCCCAGCATTTT. This codes for CASSYGGVSQPQHF.

J is TRBJ2-5 and V is TRBV30, with D possibly matching TRBD2 (5 bases). Germline CDR1 and CDR2: GTSNPN and SVGIG (reference sequence). CDR3 length equals 15 residues. V was clipped by 0 bases and J by 4 bases, with 15 bases between them. CDR3 in amino acids: CAWSVFGGSGETQYF. The CDR3 DNA reads as TGTGCCTGGAGTGTATTTGGAGGATCGGGAGAGACCCAGTACTTC. The full variable domain, its missing parts supplied by reference TRBV30 and TRBJ2-5, is SQTIHQWPATLVQPVGSPLSLECTVEGTSNPNLYWYRQAAGRGLQLLFYSVGIGQISSEVPQNLSASRPQDRQFILSSKKLLLSDSGFYLCAWSVFGGSGETQYFGPGTRLLVL.

The chain couples TRBV28 to TRBJ2-3; 7 bases agree with TRBD1. Germline lookup yields CDR1 MDHEN and CDR2 SYDVKM. The CDR3 runs 17 residues. The trim removed 3 bases at V and 3 bases at J, leaving 12 bases unmatched. For the CDR3, the DNA is TGTGCCAGCAGTTTGACCTCGGGACAGTGGGGGACAGATACGCAGTATTTT. Its protein is CASSLTSGQWGTDTQYF.

The chain links TRBV6-2 or TRBV6-3 to TRBJ1-1, with D uncertain. CDR1 and CDR2 from the germline V gene are MNHEY and SVGEGT. This CDR3 comprises 13 residues. Trimming left V 9 bases short and J 6 bases short, with 17 bases between. CDR3 region: CASIPHGEPEAFF. CDR3 DNA: TGTGCCAGTATACCCCACGGCGAGCCTGAAGCTTTCTTT.

J is TRBJ1-3 and V is TRBV7-6; 7 nucleotides align to TRBD1. This CDR3 spans 16 amino acids. With 5 bases clipped from V and 0 bases from J, the junction kept 7 bases outside the gene matches. Germline V gene sequence: CDR1 SGHVS, CDR2 FNYEAQ. Here the CDR3 reads CASSPGQTSSGNTIYF. For the CDR3, the DNA is TGTGCCAGCAGCCCGGGACAGACAAGCTCTGGAAACACCATATATTTT.

This sequence joins TRBV11-3 and TRBJ2-5, with D uncertain. The CDR3 consists of 12 residues. V lost 8 bases and J 1 base, leaving 8 bases between the germline ends. Per the germline V gene, CDR1 is SGHNT and CDR2 is YENEEA. The CDR3 spells CASGHRQETQYF. The CDR3 nucleotides are TGTGCCAGCGGCCATCGCCAAGAGACCCAGTACTTC.

The CDR3 region is CASSLGQYTYEQYF. As DNA, the CDR3 is TGTGCCAGCAGCTTAGGGCAGTACACCTACGAGCAGTACTTC. The J gene is TRBJ2-7, the V gene TRBV7-9; D gene ambiguous. Trimming removed 1 base at V and 2 bases at J, with 9 bases between. This CDR3 has 14 amino acids. Germline CDR1 reads SEHNR; CDR2 reads FQNEAQ (reference sequence).

This chain connects TRBV2 to TRBJ2-7; D is unresolved. V dropped 6 bases and J dropped 1 base, with 7 bases sitting between them. The CDR3 spans 12 residues. Germline CDR1 reads SNHLY; CDR2 reads FYNNEI. The CDR3 loop reads CASSIESYEQYF. The DNA for the CDR3 is TGTGCCAGCAGCATCGAGTCCTACGAGCAGTACTTC.

The genes are TRBV2 and TRBJ1-3; no reliable D call. There are 14 residues in the CDR3. Germline V gene data show CDR1 as SNHLY and CDR2 as FYNNEI. Trimming removed 2 bases at V and 0 bases at J, with 5 bases between. The CDR3 here is CASSEPGSGNTIYF. The CDR3 nucleotides read TGTGCCAGCAGTGAACCGGGCTCTGGAAACACCATATATTTT.

This chain joins TRBV30 and TRBJ2-7, with D unclear. The germline V gene has CDR1 GTSNPN and CDR2 SVGIG (reference sequence). This CDR3 comprises 15 residues. V dropped 1 base and J dropped 1 base, with 14 bases sitting between them. The CDR3 bases are TGTGCCTGGAGTGCCGACTTAATCAGTTCCTACGAGCAGTACTTC. Residues: CAWSADLISSYEQYF.

V gene TRBV5-1 combines with J gene TRBJ2-5; D is perhaps TRBD1 (5 bases). Looked up from germline, CDR1 is SGHRS and CDR2 is YFSETQ. The ends were cut back, 4 bases at V and 6 bases at J, with 16 bases in the middle. This CDR3 has 14 amino acids. The CDR3 loop is CASSPDSLGQTQYF. DNA of the CDR3: TGCGCCAGCAGCCCTGACAGCCTTGGGCAGACCCAGTACTTC. The full variable domain, its missing parts supplied by reference TRBV5-1 and TRBJ2-5, is KAGVTQTPRYLIKTRGQQVTLSCSPISGHRSVSWYQQTPGQGLQFLFEYFSETQRNKGNFPGRFSGRQFSNSRSEMNVSTLELGDSALYLCASSPDSLGQTQYFGPGTRLLVL.

V is TRBV20-1 and J is TRBJ2-2; possible D gene TRBD2, 5 bases. V lost 3 bases, J lost 8 bases, and 16 bases lay in between. The V gene's germline CDR1 is DFQATT and CDR2 SNEGSKA (reference sequence). The CDR3 spans 14 residues. The CDR3 DNA is TGCAGTGCTAGTATAGGACTCCCTTGGGGGGAGCTGTTTTTT. This translates into CSASIGLPWGELFF.

The V gene is TRBV29-1, the J gene TRBJ2-1; D call uncertain. The CDR3 is 12 residues long. V lost 4 bases to trimming and J lost 5 bases, with 9 bases between them. The germline V gene has CDR1 SQVTM and CDR2 ANQGSEA. CDR3 sequence (DNA): TGCAGCGTTGTTCGGGCTAACAATGAGCAGTTCTTC. Its protein product is CSVVRANNEQFF.

Concerning this clonotype itself: A read error may produce the germline difference seen at one junction end. V usage is TRBV20-1 and J usage is TRBJ2-5, with a possible D match to TRBD2 (5 bases). This CDR3 is built from 15 residues. Germline V gene lookup returns CDR1 DFQATT and CDR2 SNEGSKA (reference sequence). CDR3 DNA: TGCAGTGCCAGAGCACTGAGTAGCGTCCAAGAGACCCAGTACTTC. Its protein is CSARALSSVQETQYF.

The chain has TRBV3-1 and TRBJ2-5; D not resolved. The CDR3 contains 16 residues. Germline lookup yields CDR1 LGHDT and CDR2 YNNKEL (reference sequence). V was pared by 1 base and J by 5 bases, with 17 bases between. Here the CDR3 DNA reads TGTGCCAGCAGCCAAGCCCCAGCTGTAGGGATGGAGACCCAGTACTTC. It translates to CASSQAPAVGMETQYF.